This TCR beta chain stems from a study of T cell repertoires in cytomegalovirus infection (dated by TCRdb to between 2018 and 2020). For the study in its entirety: The peptide stimulations were aimed at well-studied HLA-B-restricted epitopes as well as recently identified HLA-C-restricted CMV epitopes, whose presentation resists viral immunomodulation. Donor HLA type was relevant to the analysis, as public TCR beta signatures indicated carriage of CMV infection together with the matching HLA type. Overall study results and their limits: In the ex vivo response, HLA-C-restricted CMV-specific TCR beta clonotypes were dominant, and in two of eight donors the single most frequent clonotype came from this HLA-C-restricted group. In both this cohort and an independent approximately 370-donor cohort, the cumulative frequency of public TCR beta family members distinguished carriers of CMV infection plus the relevant HLA type.

Instrument on record: Illumina HiSeq 1500. TCRdb's own reprocessing of the public reads used fastp at Q25 and MiXCR and kept productive beta chains. Rows are combined by CDR3 protein, so each entry shows the most common genes and DNA. In this sample the table shows 680,000 or so distinct CDR3 sequences, approximately 33% of which occur a single time. The ten most abundant clones make up 18% of the sample. On this clonotype itself: Its target antigen remains unknown. No much larger clone exists at a distance of one base, and base qualities are not known.

At the junction V is shortened by 6 bases and J by 8 bases; bases outside the gene matches: 12. Based on the germline V gene (reference sequence), the CDR1 and CDR2 sequences are DFQATT and SNEGSKA. From the cysteine through the phenylalanine, the CDR3 covers 15 amino acids. Solely the CDR3 DNA is kept, with 45 bases framed from the first base. According to the study, the label for this sample's treatment or condition signals: in vitro stimulation with specific CMV peptide epitopes to enrich CMV-specific T cells. The sequence joins TRBV20-1 to TRBJ2-1; 11 middle bases align to TRBD2. Sequencing used cultured PBMCs, obtained from culture after CMV antigen stimulation. The TCR was taken from a human donor in good health (CMV status not recorded). Some clones in this sample may be carry-over from other donors' samples. In nucleotides, the sequence is TGCAGTGCAAAGATTAGCGGGAGGGCCCCAGATGAGCAGTTCTTC. It is translated as CSAKISGRAPDEQFF.